These 22 T cell receptor beta chains came from one sample sequenced in a study of Tregs in tolerant kidney transplant recipients. Sequencing used immunoSEQ multiplex PCR; TCRdb keeps in-frame clones, though not all of them. The sample includes about 100,000 clones, around 90% seen only once; the top ten take under 0.35%. Sequenced here: CD4+ T cells from blood, sampled before the transplant. The receptors come from a human donor who received a combined kidney and bone marrow transplant.

Written as DNA, the CDR3 is TGTGCCAGCGGAGGCAGCCGAATTGGCGAGCAGTACTTC. Translation gives CASGGSRIGEQYF. The chain joins TRBV7-2 to TRBJ2-7; TRBD2 is a possible D gene (5 bases). V was clipped by 8 bases and J by 6 bases, with 17 bases between them. Germline V gene lookup returns CDR1 SGHTA and CDR2 FQGNSA. This CDR3 is 13 amino acids long.

The J gene is TRBJ2-3, the V gene TRBV5-1; D is possibly TRBD1 (5 bases). The CDR3 has 12 residues. CDR1 and CDR2 from the germline V gene are SGHRS and YFSETQ. The V end lost 5 bases, the J end lost 4 bases, and 8 bases lay between the germline ends. The CDR3 sequence: CASRVGADTQYF. CDR3 bases: TGCGCCAGCAGAGTAGGGGCAGATACGCAGTATTTT. The full variable domain, completed using reference TRBV5-1 and TRBJ2-3, is KAGVTQTPRYLIKTRGQQVTLSCSPISGHRSVSWYQQTPGQGLQFLFEYFSETQRNKGNFPGRFSGRQFSNSRSEMNVSTLELGDSALYLCASRVGADTQYFGPGTRLTVL.

This sequence joins TRBV20-1 and TRBJ1-4; D uncertain. This CDR3 comprises 11 residues. Germline lookup yields CDR1 DFQATT and CDR2 SNEGSKA (reference sequence). Between the trimmed V and J ends, which lost 6 bases and 8 bases, there was a span of 10 bases. CDR3: CSAMTREKLFF. The CDR3 DNA follows: TGCAGTGCCATGACCAGGGAAAAACTGTTTTTT.

The genes are TRBV6-1 and TRBJ1-2; the match to TRBD1 covers 9 bases. Germline assignment: CDR1 MNHNS and CDR2 SASEGT. The CDR3 extends over 16 amino acids. V was pared by 3 bases and J by 2 bases, with 7 bases of the junction left unmatched. CDR3 nucleotides: TGTGCCAGCAGTGACGTACGGGGGACAGGGAACTATGGCTACACCTTC. It encodes CASSDVRGTGNYGYTF.

The chain links TRBV18 to TRBJ2-7; D is perhaps TRBD2 (6 bases). This CDR3 is 15 amino acids long. V lost 5 bases and J 1 base, leaving 15 bases between the germline ends. Germline-derived CDR1 and CDR2 are KGHSH and LQKENI. In DNA, the CDR3 is TGTGCCAGCTCAGAGACGGGAGTTAGGTCCTACGAGCAGTACTTC. Its protein product is CASSETGVRSYEQYF.

This chain links TRBV5-1 with TRBJ2-3; maybe TRBD2 (5 bases). Trimming cost V 0 bases and J 1 base, with 6 bases left between them. The CDR3 is 14 amino acids. The germline CDR1 and CDR2 sequences are SGHRS and YFSETQ. The DNA of the CDR3 is TGCGCCAGCAGCTTGGAGAGGGGCACAGATACGCAGTATTTT. Translation gives CASSLERGTDTQYF.

The CDR3 DNA follows: TGTGCCACCGCTAAGGGGTGGGGGGTAGATGGCTACACCTTC. It translates to CATAKGWGVDGYTF. This sequence joins TRBV2 and TRBJ1-2, with D tentatively TRBD1 (5 bases). The CDR3 is 14 amino acids. Trimming cost V 10 bases and J 6 bases, with 21 bases left between them. Germline V CDR1 and CDR2: SNHLY, FYNNEI.

The chain combines TRBV7-2 with TRBJ2-7; D gene unclear. V was cut by 6 bases and J by 3 bases, with 15 bases left in between. The germline V gene encodes CDR1 SGHTA and CDR2 FQGNSA. The CDR3 sequence is 14 residues long. CDR3 bases: TGTGCCAGCAGTCTTTGGTCTACTAACTACGAGCAGTACTTC. It translates to CASSLWSTNYEQYF.

V is TRBV5-1 and J is TRBJ2-7, with 10 bases lining up with TRBD2. The V gene end was trimmed by 2 bases and the J gene end by 3 bases; junction bases not matched to a gene: 8. CDR3 length equals 16 residues. The V gene's germline CDR1 is SGHRS and CDR2 YFSETQ. The chain's CDR3 is CASSFVTSGKNYEQYF. The CDR3 DNA is TGCGCCAGCAGCTTCGTTACTAGCGGGAAGAACTACGAGCAGTACTTC.

The chain joins TRBV6-4 to TRBJ1-5; TRBD1 matches at 8 bases. CDR3 size: 14 residues. V was clipped by 3 bases and J by 9 bases; unmatched bases: 7. CDR1 and CDR2 (germline): MRHNA, SNTAGT. The CDR3 loop reads CASSETGGLGPQHF. For the CDR3, the DNA is TGTGCCAGCAGTGAAACAGGGGGTCTAGGGCCCCAGCATTTT.

The chain joins TRBV29-1 to TRBJ2-7; D is perhaps TRBD1 (6 bases). CDR3 size: 15 residues. Germline V gives CDR1 SQVTM, CDR2 ANQGSEA. V lost 3 bases to trimming and J lost 2 bases, with 17 bases between them. The CDR3 region has the DNA TGCAGCGTTGAGGCTGGGGGACAAGCGGCCTACGAGCAGTACTTC. This sequence encodes CSVEAGGQAAYEQYF.

V gene TRBV5-4 combines with J gene TRBJ2-2, with a possible D match to TRBD2 (5 bases). Germline V gene sequence: CDR1 SGHNT, CDR2 YYREEE (reference sequence). CDR3 length equals 17 residues. Trimming left V 0 bases short and J 5 bases short, with 17 bases between. CDR3 in amino acids: CASSLGGPARRTGELFF. In DNA form, the CDR3 reads TGTGCCAGCAGCTTGGGCGGCCCCGCAAGGAGGACCGGGGAGCTGTTTTTT.

V usage is TRBV5-1 and J usage is TRBJ1-1; no definite D call. V lost 3 bases and J lost 2, with 14 bases in between. The CDR3 length is 15 residues. Germline assignment: CDR1 SGHRS and CDR2 YFSETQ. CDR3 DNA: TGCGCCAGCAGCTCGATCCCTGACAAAAACACTGAAGCTTTCTTT. Encoded protein: CASSSIPDKNTEAFF. Looking up the rest from reference TRBV5-1 and TRBJ1-1 gives the full variable domain: KAGVTQTPRYLIKTRGQQVTLSCSPISGHRSVSWYQQTPGQGLQFLFEYFSETQRNKGNFPGRFSGRQFSNSRSEMNVSTLELGDSALYLCASSSIPDKNTEAFFGQGTRLTVV.

This clone has just one count. The V and J genes are TRBV28 and TRBJ2-1, with a weak D call TRBD1 (6 bases). The V end lost 6 bases, the J end lost 4 bases, and 16 bases lay between the germline ends. The germline V gene encodes CDR1 MDHEN and CDR2 SYDVKM. CDR3 length: 15 residues. This CDR3 reads CASRSGVGPYNEQFF. CDR3 bases: TGTGCCAGCAGGTCAGGGGTGGGGCCATACAATGAGCAGTTCTTC.

The chain couples TRBV6-5 to TRBJ2-7; possible D gene TRBD2, 6 bases. Trimming removed 2 bases at V and 0 bases at J, with 8 bases between. Germline lookup yields CDR1 MNHEY and CDR2 SVGAGI. The CDR3 runs 14 residues. Here the CDR3 reads CASSYRGSSYEQYF. The CDR3 nucleotides read TGTGCCAGCAGTTACCGGGGGAGCTCCTACGAGCAGTACTTC.

V and J are TRBV5-4 and TRBJ2-5, with TRBD2 as a possible D gene (6 bases). Trimming took 0 bases from V and 4 from J, leaving 10 bases between them. The length of the CDR3 is 14 residues. Per germline, CDR1 SGHNT and CDR2 YYREEE (reference sequence). CDR3 sequence (DNA): TGTGCCAGCAGCTTGGCCCGCGGGGCAGAGACCCAGTACTTC. It is translated as CASSLARGAETQYF.

This rearrangement joins TRBV5-8 to TRBJ2-1; TRBD2 aligns across 11 bases. This CDR3 has 15 residues. The V gene's germline CDR1 is SGHTS and CDR2 YDEGEE. The trim removed 5 bases at V and 8 bases at J, leaving 9 bases unmatched. This CDR3 reads CASRRGLAGGDEQFF. CDR3 nucleotide sequence: TGTGCCAGCAGACGAGGACTAGCGGGCGGGGATGAGCAGTTCTTC.

CDR3 sequence (DNA): TGTGCCAGCTCACCACTAGGAGGCGGACTAGCGGACACAGATACGCAGTATTTT. It translates to CASSPLGGGLADTDTQYF. The V gene is TRBV18, the J gene TRBJ2-3, with 10 positions matching TRBD2. Per germline, CDR1 KGHSH and CDR2 LQKENI. V shed 1 base and J 2 bases; nucleotides not matched to a gene: 9. The CDR3 is 18 residues long.

The chain carries TRBV6-6 and TRBJ1-3; TRBD1 agrees at 7 bases. Looked up from germline, CDR1 is MNHNY and CDR2 is SVGAGI (reference sequence). This CDR3 is 14 amino acids long. J lost 4 bases, V lost 6 bases, and 6 bases had no gene match. CDR3 bases: TGTGCCAGCAGACCCGACAGGGTCGGAAACACCATATATTTT. Protein product: CASRPDRVGNTIYF.

V is TRBV9 and J is TRBJ1-4; D unclear. Trimming pared 0 bases from V and 7 bases from J, leaving 22 bases between. CDR1 and CDR2 from the germline V gene are SGDLS and YYNGEE. The CDR3 is made up of 18 amino acids. CDR3 sequence (DNA): TGTGCCAGCAGCGTAGGATTGGTCCGCCGAGGTCAAAGTGAAAAACTGTTTTTT. This encodes CASSVGLVRRGQSEKLFF.

The genes are TRBV4-2 and TRBJ2-1; D is ambiguous. The CDR3 has 12 amino acids. Germline values: CDR1 LGHNA, CDR2 YNFKEQ. The V and J ends lost 8 bases and 2 bases respectively, with 7 bases between them. The CDR3 region has the DNA TGTGCCAGCGGTCACACCTACAATGAGCAGTTCTTC. Amino acids: CASGHTYNEQFF.

The gene calls are TRBV2 and TRBJ2-1; 10 nucleotides match TRBD2. This CDR3 is 13 amino acids long. Germline values: CDR1 SNHLY, CDR2 FYNNEI. V was clipped by 6 bases and J by 5 bases; unmatched bases: 1. CDR3 nucleotide sequence: TGTGCCAGCAGGGGGACTAGCGACAATGAGCAGTTCTTC. Protein: CASRGTSDNEQFF.